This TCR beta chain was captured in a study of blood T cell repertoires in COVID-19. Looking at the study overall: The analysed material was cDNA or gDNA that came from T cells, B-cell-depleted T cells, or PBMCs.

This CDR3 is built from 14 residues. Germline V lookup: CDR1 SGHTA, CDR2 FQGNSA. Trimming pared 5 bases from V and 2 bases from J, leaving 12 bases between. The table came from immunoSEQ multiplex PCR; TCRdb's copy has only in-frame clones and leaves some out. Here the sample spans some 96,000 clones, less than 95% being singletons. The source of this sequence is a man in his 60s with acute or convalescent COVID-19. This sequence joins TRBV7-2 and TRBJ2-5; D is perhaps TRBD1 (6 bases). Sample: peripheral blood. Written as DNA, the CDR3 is TGTGCCAGCAGCACTTTCGGACAGCAAGAGACCCAGTACTTC. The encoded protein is CASSTFGQQETQYF.